The 9 T cell receptor beta chains below come from one sample, sequenced in a study of T cells expressing NK-cell markers. TCRdb reprocessed the 5' RACE reads, with one entry per CDR3 protein and no DNA. The sample data list 200,000 to 300,000 distinct CDR3 sequences. The sequencing sample was made of blood T cells: a sorted CD56 or NKG2C T cell subset, CD4+ or CD8+ T cells, or bulk PBMC T cells (not recorded which). These receptor sequences come from a man aged 18-30 years in good health.

The chain is built from TRBV10-3 and TRBJ2-3; the D call of TRBD2 rests on TCRdb alone, since no DNA is present to check it. CDR1 is ENHRY and CDR2 is SYGVKD in the germline V gene. The CDR3 extends over 16 amino acids. The CDR3 reads CAISESRAGGPDTQYF.

This chain links TRBV7-2 with TRBJ2-7; TCRdb's D call of TRBD1 is untestable without DNA. The CDR3 runs to 16 residues. The germline V gene encodes CDR1 SGHTA and CDR2 FQGNSA. CDR3 sequence reads: CASSLLPVPGLGEQYF.

The V gene is TRBV20-1, the J gene TRBJ1-5; the TRBD1 assignment by TCRdb is unverifiable without DNA. In germline, CDR1 is DFQATT, CDR2 SNEGSKA (reference sequence). CDR3 length equals 14 residues. CDR3 in amino acids: CSARPGGGRQPQHF.

The rearrangement uses TRBV3-1 and TRBJ1-6; without DNA, the TCRdb call of TRBD1 cannot be checked. CDR3 length: 16 amino acids. In germline, CDR1 is LGHDT, CDR2 YNNKEL (reference sequence). CDR3 loop: CASSQDRQIYNSPLHF.

The chain couples TRBV6-5 to TRBJ2-3; as DNA is missing, the TRBD2 call by TCRdb cannot be tested. Germline CDR1 and CDR2: MNHEY and SVGAGI. The CDR3 is 17 amino acids. The CDR3 loop is CASSYSASGRAVDTQYF.

The gene calls are TRBV29-1 and TRBJ1-5; TCRdb returns TRBD1, unconfirmable since there is no DNA. The CDR3 has 16 residues. The germline V gene encodes CDR1 SQVTM and CDR2 ANQGSEA. The CDR3 loop reads CSASTGIGDSNQPQHF. The complete variable domain, with remaining parts taken from reference TRBV29-1 and TRBJ1-5, reads SAVISQKPSRDICQRGTSLTIQCQVDSQVTMMFWYRQQPGQSLTLIATANQGSEATYESGFVIDKFPISRPNLTFSTLTVSNMSPEDSSIYLCSASTGIGDSNQPQHFGDGTRLSIL.

The chain has TRBV12-3 or TRBV12-4 and TRBJ2-1; the TCRdb D gene call, TRBD2, has no DNA to confirm it. The CDR3 is 12 amino acids. CDR3 residues: CASSPLPGREFF.

This chain joins TRBV24-1 and TRBJ2-1; TCRdb reports TRBD1, a call that lacks DNA to check it against. The CDR3 runs 20 residues. CDR1 KGHDR and CDR2 SFDVKD come from the germline V gene. The CDR3 loop reads CATSDKSGTGWPNSYNEQFF.

This chain links TRBV27 with TRBJ2-7; the D gene TCRdb calls, TRBD1, cannot be checked with no DNA. The CDR3 has 14 amino acids. The V gene's germline CDR1 is MNHEY and CDR2 SMNVEV (reference sequence). The CDR3 sequence is CASSFTKDGVPQYF.